A selection of T cell receptor beta chains follows, all from one sample in a study of shared clonotypes between healthy human individuals. Method: immunoSEQ multiplex PCR; TCRdb's copy keeps in-frame clones and lacks some. The sample lists roughly 2.5 million clones, around 90% seen once, with around 0.14% in the top ten. Material for sequencing was naive CD4+ T cells sorted from blood. The receptor source for this set is a man aged 18-30 years in good health. Each CDR3 is given with its conserved first and last residue. The D gene is left open where the match is weak. Not all rows give a size; the values are once, few, many and, for expanded clones, a class.

j_call cdr3_length d_call clone_size v_call cdr3_aa cdr3_nt
TRBJ1-5 16 - - TRBV5-5 CASSLETGSGNQPQHF TGTGCCAGCAGCTTGGAAACAGGGTCAGGGAATCAGCCCCAGCATTTT
TRBJ2-2 16 TRBD2 - TRBV7-9 CASSLAGGGYTGELFF TGTGCCAGCAGCCTAGCGGGGGGCGGTTACACCGGGGAGCTGTTTTTT
TRBJ1-2 15 - - TRBV7-9 CASSLAGGAEYGYTF TGTGCCAGCAGCTTAGCCGGGGGCGCTGAATATGGCTACACCTTC
TRBJ2-7 15 - - TRBV19 CASSTTGLKAYEQYF TGTGCCAGTAGTACAACAGGGTTAAAGGCCTACGAGCAGTACTTC
TRBJ1-2 13 TRBD1 once TRBV5-4 CASSGRQGRGYTF TGTGCCAGCAGCGGAAGACAGGGCCGGGGCTACACCTTC
TRBJ2-3 15 - once TRBV19 CASSGKGYFTDTQYF TGTGCCAGTAGTGGCAAAGGATATTTTACAGATACGCAGTATTTT
TRBJ1-6 15 - few TRBV6-6 CASSYGQNYNSPLHF TGTGCCAGCAGTTACGGACAAAACTATAATTCACCCCTCCACTTT
TRBJ1-1 14 - - TRBV2 CASSVGEMNTEAFF TGTGCCAGCAGTGTCGGCGAGATGAACACTGAAGCTTTCTTT
TRBJ2-3 14 - - TRBV29-1 CSVGATDPGDTQYF TGCAGCGTTGGTGCCACAGACCCCGGAGATACGCAGTATTTT
TRBJ2-1 15 TRBD2 - TRBV10-3 CAISEGTSGSHEQFF TGTGCCATCAGTGAAGGGACTAGCGGGAGCCACGAGCAGTTCTTC
TRBJ1-2 15 TRBD1 - TRBV5-4 CASSSLTGGAEGYTF TGTGCCAGCAGCTCACTGACAGGGGGCGCTGAGGGCTACACCTTC
TRBJ1-5 16 TRBD1 - TRBV2 CASSSGTGTFNQPQHF TGTGCCAGCAGTTCCGGGACAGGGACCTTCAATCAGCCCCAGCATTTT
TRBJ2-1 14 TRBD2 - TRBV18 CATQSSGTYNEQFF TGTGCCACCCAATCTAGCGGCACCTACAATGAGCAGTTCTTC
TRBJ2-4 15 - - TRBV11-2 CASSLVRLLGNIQYF TGTGCCAGCAGCTTAGTAAGACTTCTCGGAAACATTCAGTACTTC
TRBJ1-2 14 - - TRBV10-3 CAISDSTLDYGYTF TGTGCCATCAGTGATTCCACGCTAGACTATGGCTACACCTTC
TRBJ1-1 15 - once TRBV19 CASSRELLMNTEAFF TGTGCCAGTAGTAGAGAGTTGCTTATGAACACTGAAGCTTTCTTT
TRBJ2-3 13 - - TRBV5-4 CASSLVQTDTQYF TGTGCCAGCAGCTTGGTTCAGACAGATACGCAGTATTTT
TRBJ2-5 13 TRBD1 - TRBV2 CASSADRGETQYF TGTGCCAGCAGTGCCGACAGGGGAGAGACCCAGTACTTC
TRBJ1-1 15 - - TRBV6-5 CASSYSTARRTEAFF TGTGCCAGCAGTTACTCGACGGCACGGAGAACTGAAGCTTTCTTT
TRBJ1-1 14 - - TRBV25-1 CASSENVLDTEAFF TGTGCCAGCAGTGAAAACGTTCTGGACACTGAAGCTTTCTTT
TRBJ2-1 18 TRBD2 - TRBV5-1 CASSLGGTSGTSYNEQFF TGCGCCAGCAGCCTTGGGGGGACTAGCGGGACCTCCTACAATGAGCAGTTCTTC
TRBJ1-5 15 - - TRBV5-1 CASSRAGEANQPQHF TGCGCCAGCAGCCGGGCGGGAGAGGCCAATCAGCCCCAGCATTTT
TRBJ2-1 13 - - TRBV11-2 CASTGGGLGEQFF TGTGCCAGCACAGGGGGAGGGCTGGGTGAGCAGTTCTTC
TRBJ2-6 17 - - TRBV5-5 CASSLAPGSPGANVLTF TGTGCCAGCAGCTTGGCCCCAGGGAGTCCTGGGGCCAACGTCCTGACTTTC
TRBJ2-7 14 TRBD1 - TRBV11-3 CASSLYGTAAEQYF TGTGCCAGCAGCTTATACGGGACAGCCGCCGAGCAGTACTTC
TRBJ2-5 13 - - TRBV18 CASSPDGGGTQYF TGTGCCAGCTCACCAGATGGTGGGGGGACCCAGTACTTC
TRBJ2-2 14 TRBD2 - TRBV19 CASSAREGTGELFF TGTGCCAGTAGTGCAAGGGAGGGCACCGGGGAGCTGTTTTTT
TRBJ1-5 15 - - TRBV11-2 CASSLGRRSNQPQHF TGTGCCAGCAGCTTAGGTAGGAGGTCCAATCAGCCCCAGCATTTT
TRBJ1-1 14 - once TRBV7-2 CASSSGLSNTEAFF TGTGCCAGCAGTTCGGGACTCTCGAACACTGAAGCTTTCTTT
TRBJ1-4 16 - - TRBV7-9 CASKVDLGGTNEKLFF TGTGCCAGCAAGGTTGATCTGGGGGGTACTAATGAAAAACTGTTTTTT
TRBJ2-3 16 TRBD2 - TRBV7-3 CASSLGLAGNTDTQYF TGTGCCAGCAGCCTAGGACTAGCGGGTAACACAGATACGCAGTATTTT
TRBJ1-1 15 TRBD1 - TRBV5-8 CASSETGGGNTEAFF TGTGCCAGCAGCGAAACAGGGGGGGGGAACACTGAAGCTTTCTTT
TRBJ1-2 13 TRBD1 - TRBV9 CASSKQGAYGYTF TGTGCCAGCAGCAAACAGGGGGCCTATGGCTACACCTTC
TRBJ2-7 13 TRBD1 - TRBV30 CAWGQGPTYEQYF TGTGCCTGGGGACAGGGGCCGACCTACGAGCAGTACTTC
TRBJ2-7 15 - - TRBV19 CASSMGAGPSYEQYF TGTGCCAGTAGTATGGGCGCGGGGCCCTCCTACGAGCAGTACTTC
TRBJ2-7 16 TRBD1 - TRBV28 CASTAAPGTGGAEQYF TGTGCCAGCACCGCAGCCCCCGGGACAGGAGGTGCCGAGCAGTACTTC
TRBJ1-5 13 - - TRBV6-1 CASSRHSNQPQHF TGTGCCAGCAGCCGACATAGCAATCAGCCCCAGCATTTT
TRBJ2-3 13 TRBD1 - TRBV18 CASSDRATDTQYF TGTGCCAGCTCAGACAGGGCCACAGATACGCAGTATTTT
TRBJ1-6 13 - - TRBV30 CAWSETVNSPLHF TGTGCCTGGAGCGAAACCGTGAATTCACCCCTCCACTTT
TRBJ2-7 13 - - TRBV2 CASSKFRVYEQYF TGTGCCAGCAGTAAGTTTAGGGTATACGAGCAGTACTTC
TRBJ2-7 15 TRBD1 - TRBV6-6 CASSWDRGSFYEQYF TGTGCCAGCAGTTGGGACAGGGGGAGTTTCTACGAGCAGTACTTC
TRBJ1-2 15 TRBD1 - TRBV9 CASSVSDRVNYGYTF TGTGCCAGCAGCGTCTCAGACAGGGTGAACTATGGCTACACCTTC
TRBJ2-1 15 TRBD2 - TRBV14 CASSLAGRTYNEQFF TGTGCCAGCAGCCTAGCGGGAAGAACCTACAATGAGCAGTTCTTC
TRBJ1-1 12 TRBD1 - TRBV5-4 CASSWRDRMAFF TGTGCCAGCAGCTGGCGGGACAGGATGGCTTTCTTT
TRBJ2-3 14 TRBD2 - TRBV6-6 CASSRTSGTDTQYF TGTGCCAGCAGTCGGACTAGCGGCACAGATACGCAGTATTTT
TRBJ2-1 17 TRBD1 - TRBV4-1 CASSQEGGGSSYNEQFF TGCGCCAGCAGCCAAGAAGGGGGCGGGTCCTCCTACAATGAGCAGTTCTTC
TRBJ1-2 14 TRBD1 - TRBV5-4 CASSLGQANYGYTF TGTGCCAGCAGCCTGGGACAGGCTAACTATGGCTACACCTTC
TRBJ2-3 15 - - TRBV7-9 CASSVDWGRTDTQYF TGTGCCAGCAGCGTTGACTGGGGAAGGACAGATACGCAGTATTTT
TRBJ1-2 15 TRBD1 - TRBV19 CASSLTGQANYGYTF TGTGCCAGTAGTCTGACCGGACAGGCTAACTATGGCTACACCTTC
TRBJ2-2 18 TRBD2 - TRBV11-2 CASSLRARGGLYTGELFF TGTGCCAGCAGCTTAAGGGCCCGCGGGGGGTTGTACACCGGGGAGCTGTTTTTT
TRBJ2-3 14 TRBD2 - TRBV25-1 CASSDSGSEDTQYF TGTGCCAGCAGTGATAGCGGGAGCGAGGATACGCAGTATTTT
TRBJ2-7 15 TRBD1 - TRBV2 CASTPRDRGSAEQYF TGTGCCAGCACCCCCAGGGACAGGGGATCGGCCGAGCAGTACTTC
TRBJ2-3 16 TRBD2 - TRBV19 CASRDGSGGLPDTQYF TGTGCCAGTAGGGACGGTAGCGGGGGACTCCCAGATACGCAGTATTTT
TRBJ1-5 16 TRBD1 - TRBV7-2 CASSTTPGTGNQPQHF TGTGCCAGCAGTACTACTCCCGGGACAGGGAATCAGCCCCAGCATTTT